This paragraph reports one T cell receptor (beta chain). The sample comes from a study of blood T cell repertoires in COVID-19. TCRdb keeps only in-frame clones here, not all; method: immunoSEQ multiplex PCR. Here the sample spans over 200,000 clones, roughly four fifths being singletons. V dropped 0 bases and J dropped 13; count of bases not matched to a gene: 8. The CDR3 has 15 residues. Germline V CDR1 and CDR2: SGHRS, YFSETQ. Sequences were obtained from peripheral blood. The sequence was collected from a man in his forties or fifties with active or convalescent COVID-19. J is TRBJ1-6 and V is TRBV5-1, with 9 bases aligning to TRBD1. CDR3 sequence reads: CASSLAIGTGHPLHF. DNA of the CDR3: TGCGCCAGCAGCTTGGCAATAGGGACAGGGCACCCCCTCCACTTT.